The 9 T cell receptor beta chains presented below share a single source sample, sequenced in a study of blood T cell repertoires in COVID-19. The protocol was immunoSEQ multiplex PCR, while the TCRdb copy is restricted to in-frame clones and leaves out a portion. The sample contains about 240,000 clones, 84% of which appear only once. Sequencing was performed on peripheral blood. The receptor source for this set is a man over 45 with acute or convalescent COVID-19.

The V gene is TRBV18, the J gene TRBJ2-2; D is undetermined. V was pared by 4 bases and J by 4 bases, with 19 bases between. The CDR3 is 17 residues long. Germline V gives CDR1 KGHSH, CDR2 LQKENI. The CDR3 sequence: CASSLGTPQAPTGELFF. In DNA form, the CDR3 reads TGTGCCAGCTCACTGGGTACACCGCAGGCCCCCACCGGGGAGCTGTTTTTT.

The rearrangement links TRBV2 to TRBJ1-5; weak D call: TRBD1 (6 bases). CDR3 length: 14 residues. Germline V lookup: CDR1 SNHLY, CDR2 FYNNEI. The germline V and J ends were trimmed by 6 bases and 0 bases, with 9 bases remaining between them. CDR3 protein: CASRTGYSNQPQHF. The CDR3 DNA reads as TGTGCCAGCAGGACAGGATATAGCAATCAGCCCCAGCATTTT.

This clone came up a few times. The genes are TRBV13 and TRBJ2-7, with 7 bases lining up with TRBD2. Germline CDR1 reads PRHDT; CDR2 reads FYEKMQ (reference sequence). V was clipped by 3 bases and J by 5 bases; unmatched bases: 13. This CDR3 is built from 16 residues. CDR3 in amino acids: CASSFTLGGVWNEQYF. The CDR3 region has the DNA TGTGCCAGCAGCTTCACCTTGGGAGGGGTTTGGAACGAGCAGTACTTC.

J is TRBJ1-1 and V is TRBV5-1; tentatively, D is TRBD1 (5 bases). The length of the CDR3 is 16 residues. V lost 2 bases and J lost 1, with 15 bases in between. CDR1 is SGHRS and CDR2 is YFSETQ in the germline V gene. CDR3 bases: TGCGCCAGCAGCTTAGACGCCGGGACTTCGAACACTGAAGCTTTCTTT. The encoded protein is CASSLDAGTSNTEAFF. Variable domain in full (rest from reference TRBV5-1 and TRBJ1-1): KAGVTQTPRYLIKTRGQQVTLSCSPISGHRSVSWYQQTPGQGLQFLFEYFSETQRNKGNFPGRFSGRQFSNSRSEMNVSTLELGDSALYLCASSLDAGTSNTEAFFGQGTRLTVV.

This chain joins TRBV7-9 and TRBJ2-1, with no clear D. CDR3 size: 13 residues. V was shortened by 5 bases and J by 3 bases, with 8 bases between the two germline ends. Germline values: CDR1 SEHNR, CDR2 FQNEAQ (reference sequence). CDR3 sequence: CASSRVVYNEQFF. The CDR3, as DNA: TGTGCCAGCAGCCGGGTTGTCTACAATGAGCAGTTCTTC.

Comment on this clone: This specimen includes other DNA sequences encoding the same CDR3. This chain links TRBV18 with TRBJ1-1; no clear D. V dropped 3 bases and J dropped 3 bases, with 5 bases sitting between them. The CDR3 sequence is 12 residues long. Germline CDR1 is KGHSH and CDR2 is LQKENI. In nucleotides, the CDR3 is TGTGCCAGCTCACCGAGAGACACTGAAGCTTTCTTT. Translated: CASSPRDTEAFF.

This rearrangement joins TRBV5-6 to TRBJ1-2, with D possibly matching TRBD1 (5 bases). This CDR3 has 16 amino acids. CDR1 SGHDT and CDR2 YYEEEE come from the germline V gene. V lost 0 bases and J 4 bases, leaving 16 bases between the germline ends. CDR3 DNA sequence: TGTGCCAGCAGCTTGGCCGGCAGGGAAAAGTCCTATGGCTACACCTTC. Protein sequence: CASSLAGREKSYGYTF.

The chain carries TRBV7-8 and TRBJ1-1, with a weak D call TRBD1 (5 bases). Per the germline V gene, CDR1 is SGHVS and CDR2 is FQNEAQ. V was cut by 5 bases and J by 5 bases, with 18 bases left in between. This CDR3 contains 15 residues. The CDR3 DNA follows: TGTGCCAGCAGCCCCGAGGCAGGGTTAGGAACTGAAGCTTTCTTT. It specifies CASSPEAGLGTEAFF.

This rearrangement joins TRBV10-2 to TRBJ2-7, with D tentatively TRBD1 (6 bases). The CDR3 is 13 residues long. CDR1 WSHSY and CDR2 SAAADI come from the germline V gene. Trimming pared 7 bases from V and 0 bases from J, leaving 10 bases between. CDR3 DNA: TGCGCCAGCATGGACAGCCGCTCCTACGAGCAGTACTTC. It encodes CASMDSRSYEQYF.